This entry concerns a single TCR beta chain. Its cognate antigen is unknown. The sample is drawn from a study of cytomegalovirus exposure and HLA in healthy donors. Findings and caveats of the study: Across donors, most TCRs were seen rarely, yet some public ones were widespread.

The germline V gene has CDR1 MDHEN and CDR2 SYDVKM. The CDR3 totals 14 residues. Trimming removed 5 bases from V and 8 bases from J; junction bases left unmatched: 9. The PCR was carried out with 60 Vbeta primers and 13 Jbeta primers. Assay: immunoSEQ multiplex PCR; the TCRdb copy retains only in-frame clones and omits some. The data hold around 110,000 clones, with 65% observed a single time. The J gene is TRBJ2-1, the V gene TRBV28; the match to TRBD2 covers 7 bases. The clonotype comes from a woman aged 40 to 49 in good health and CMV-seropositive. The specimen was PBMCs. CDR3 sequence (DNA): TGTGCCAGCAGTCTCCTCGGGACTACCCATGAGCAGTTCTTC. Translated: CASSLLGTTHEQFF.